This T cell receptor beta chain was captured by sequencing in a study of regulatory T cells in long-lasting Graves disease. In this sample, this clonotype turned up a few times. V shed 7 bases and J shed 6 bases, with 12 bases lying between them. Germline lookup yields CDR1 SQVTM and CDR2 ANQGSEA. The CDR3 spans 12 residues. The time point here: persistent/refractory GD, antithyroid drugs over 5 years with positive TRAb. PBMCs were the source of the RNA used for TCR sequencing. iRepertoire HTBI primers and Arm-PCR of CDR3 regions built TCR beta libraries. TCRdb used MiXCR to reprocess the multiplex PCR reads, holding one entry per CDR3 protein. The sample has hundreds of thousands of distinct CDR3 sequences; around 21% are singletons.

This material consisted of peripheral blood mononuclear cells (PBMCs), taken when the disease was refractory, from a patient treated with antithyroid drugs. The chain has TRBV29-1 and TRBJ2-2; no clear D gene. This clonotype originated in a female donor with Graves disease. The CDR3 sequence: CSASGPAGELFF. The CDR3 DNA sequence: TGCAGCGCATCCGGGCCCGCCGGGGAGCTGTTTTTT.